A selection of T cell receptor beta chains follows, all from one sample in a study of cytomegalovirus exposure and HLA in healthy donors. Measured with immunoSEQ multiplex PCR; TCRdb has only the in-frame clones, and not every one. The sample yields roughly 140,000 clones, over 65% seen once. Specimen: PBMCs. These receptor sequences come from a woman aged 30 to 39 in good health and CMV-seronegative. CDR3s include the opening cysteine and the closing phenylalanine or tryptophan.

>TRBV27
CASNWGGEQYF
>TRBV27
CASSTRRGGPTNEKLFF
>TRBV5-1
CASSLGQAKETQYF
>TRBV18
CASSQAVPGQGHEKLFF
>TRBV28
CASNSGGRETQYF
>TRBV6-1
CASRIGQGKSEKLFF
>TRBV7-9
CASSKTGQLANEKLFF
>TRBV10-2
CASSADRVYEQYF
>TRBV7-9
CASSLASYQPQHF
>TRBV21-1
CASSKVGDYGRRSSYNSPLHF
>TRBV28
CASQTGGDYGYTF
>TRBV9
CASSVFLSGNTIYF
>TRBV11-2
CASSLISVSHSPLHF
>TRBV6-5
CASSYSGGRDTEAFF
>TRBV15
CATSRARSSYEQYF
>TRBV30
CAWGDIPYNSPLHF
>TRBV30
CAWRPAGAAGANVLTF
>TRBV7-2
CASSLFQRDTNTEAFF
>TRBV18
CASSPPSGAQETQYF
>TRBV23-1
CASHCTVQDRSGNTIYF
>TRBV5-1
CASSIDSMNTEAFF
>TRBV18
CASSVTGADSNQPQHF
>TRBV28
CASSLYLGSSYNSPLHF
>TRBV6-5
CASIGTGADGYTF
>TRBV11-2
CASSLSTGVTGELFF
>TRBV6-5
CASSRQGETQYF
>TRBV18
CASSRESYEQYF
>TRBV7-3
CASSLSTFPGYNEQFF
>TRBV30
CAWATGGDQPQHF
>TRBV7-3
CASSPPGQQETQYF
>TRBV19
CASSIEANYGYTF
>TRBV19
CASRASGSYEQYF
>TRBV19
CASSRDSLGYTF
>TRBV7-2
CASSSTSYNEQFF
>TRBV27
CASSGQNTGELFF
>TRBV28
CASSLLPRDTEAFF
>TRBV5-5
CASSLSNSGANVLTF
>TRBV6-5
CASSRRTGGELLFF
>TRBV18
CASSPDRGLVVTEAFF
>TRBV21-1
CASSMAGTTNEQFF
>TRBV7-2
CASSLAHRGQGEAFF
>TRBV21-1
CASSKGSGTGNSPLHF
>TRBV21-1
CPTPWRARGQPQHF
>TRBV19
CASSSRHWTEGGYTF
>TRBV7-2
CASSLASGLQYEQFF
>TRBV6-5
CASSYSQGGVQFF
>TRBV7-9
CASSSVEGSGGFDTQYF
>TRBV9
CASSVVPSGTDTQYF
>TRBV9
CASSVALGLSHNEQFF
>TRBV6-1
CASRASQGAQPQHF
>TRBV29-1
CSVGTSPAGELFF
>TRBV7-4
CASSLSRDSLLAKNIQYF